The 26 T cell receptor beta chains listed next were all sequenced from one sample in a study of patients and donors after allogeneic stem cell transplantation. MiXCR, run by TCRdb on the RT-PCR reads, gives a single entry per CDR3 protein. The sample includes about 150,000 distinct CDR3 sequences, about 40% of them seen just once. Sequencing used blood, either unsorted or a sorted T cell fraction (not recorded which). These receptors all stem from a human donor who was either an allogeneic HSCT recipient or a stem cell or donor lymphocyte infusion donor (not recorded which). It is not recorded whose cells these are; they may come from a transplant donor.

This clonotype was counted a few times. This rearrangement joins TRBV4-2 to TRBJ2-2; TRBD2 matches at 8 bases. Germline loops: CDR1 LGHNA, CDR2 YNFKEQ. CDR3 length: 17 residues. The V segment lost 2 bases and the J segment 9 bases; nucleotides outside the gene matches: 14. In DNA, the CDR3 is TGTGCCAGCAGCCAATTGGGGCGGGGGGCCAGTTCCAGGGAGCTGTTTTTT. Encoded protein: CASSQLGRGASSRELFF.

This clonotype appeared a few times. This chain links TRBV12-3 or TRBV12-4 with TRBJ1-2; D possibly corresponds to TRBD1 (5 bases). The CDR3 spans 13 residues. The V gene lost 5 bases and the J gene lost 7 bases, with 14 bases spanning the gap. CDR3 DNA: TGTGCCAGCAGTCCAACAACAGGTGGTGGCTACACCTTC. Translation: CASSPTTGGGYTF.

The rearrangement links TRBV20-1 to TRBJ1-2; D remains ambiguous. The CDR3 is made up of 12 amino acids. Deletions cut 6 bases from V and 1 base from J, with 9 bases between. Germline-derived CDR1 and CDR2 are DFQATT and SNEGSKA (reference sequence). As DNA, the CDR3 is TGCAGTGCCCCCCGGGGTAACTATGGCTACACCTTC. It codes for CSAPRGNYGYTF.

This clonotype was seen a few times. V and J are TRBV29-1 and TRBJ2-3; D possibly uses TRBD1 or TRBD2 (5 bases each). The CDR3 is 13 amino acids. The germline gives CDR1 SQVTM, CDR2 ANQGSEA. The germline V and J ends were trimmed by 1 base and 2 bases, with 7 bases remaining between them. This chain's CDR3 is CSVEGGFTDTQYF. CDR3 in DNA: TGCAGCGTTGAAGGGGGGTTCACAGATACGCAGTATTTT.

V is TRBV7-8 and J is TRBJ1-1; 8 bases are shared with TRBD1. The germline gives CDR1 SGHVS, CDR2 FQNEAQ. The J segment lost 3 bases and the V segment lost 4 bases, leaving 7 bases of the junction unmatched. The CDR3 totals 15 residues. Written as DNA, the CDR3 is TGTGCCAGCAGCTCCCGGGGACAGGCCTACACTGAAGCTTTCTTT. Translated: CASSSRGQAYTEAFF.

The rearrangement links TRBV12-3 or TRBV12-4 to TRBJ1-2; a weak D match, TRBD1 (5 bases). The CDR3 consists of 13 residues. Between the trimmed V and J ends, which lost 4 bases and 3 bases, there was a span of 9 bases. CDR3 in amino acids: CASSYPGDYGYTF. The CDR3 region has the DNA TGTGCCAGCAGTTACCCGGGGGACTATGGCTACACCTTC.

The chain carries TRBV20-1 and TRBJ1-1; D ambiguous. Per the germline V gene, CDR1 is DFQATT and CDR2 is SNEGSKA (reference sequence). This CDR3 contains 16 residues. V gave up 3 bases and J gave up 4 bases, with 21 bases separating them. The CDR3 is CSASRSFLPGRTEAFF. The CDR3 region has the DNA TGCAGTGCTAGCCGCTCCTTTTTACCTGGGCGCACTGAAGCTTTCTTT.

The chain combines TRBV29-1 with TRBJ2-1; tentative D call: TRBD2 (7 bases). Germline loops: CDR1 SQVTM, CDR2 ANQGSEA. The CDR3 has 12 amino acids. CDR3 coding DNA: TGCGCGCTTTGGGGGGGCCCGGTAGAGCAGTTCTTC. Protein product: CALWGGPVEQFF.

This clonotype has only a few counts. V and J are TRBV10-3 and TRBJ1-1; 8 nucleotides align to TRBD1. This CDR3 is 14 amino acids long. The germline CDR1 and CDR2 sequences are ENHRY and SYGVKD. V lost 6 bases, J lost 5 bases, and 8 bases stayed unmatched. CDR3 nucleotides: TGTGCCATCAGCGACAGGGGAGGGGAGACTGAAGCTTTCTTT. Encoded protein: CAISDRGGETEAFF.

This chain joins TRBV4-2 and TRBJ2-2; D is unresolved. This CDR3 has 16 residues. The germline gives CDR1 LGHNA, CDR2 YNFKEQ. Trimming removed 0 bases at V and 7 bases at J, with 15 bases between. CDR3 sequence: CASSQDRLDGIGELFF. In nucleotides, the CDR3 is TGTGCCAGCAGCCAAGACAGGCTAGATGGGATCGGGGAGCTGTTTTTT.

This clonotype was recorded many times. The V and J genes are TRBV20-1 and TRBJ1-2; no definite D call. CDR1 DFQATT and CDR2 SNEGSKA come from the germline V gene (reference sequence). This CDR3 spans 14 amino acids. The V end was cut by 3 bases, the J end by 6 bases, with 17 bases between. The CDR3 spells CSASTGSRGNGYTF. Written as DNA, the CDR3 is TGCAGTGCTAGCACCGGGTCCCGAGGGAATGGCTACACCTTC.

This clonotype was counted a few times. The V and J genes are TRBV29-1 and TRBJ1-4, with 7 bases lining up with TRBD1. CDR3 size: 13 residues. Germline lookup yields CDR1 SQVTM and CDR2 ANQGSEA. The ends lost 5 bases at V and 3 bases at J; junction bases unmatched: 3. As DNA, the CDR3 is TGCAGCGTTCGTCAGGGGGCTAATGAAAAACTGTTTTTT. It specifies CSVRQGANEKLFF.

This clonotype was observed at least ten times. The chain is built from TRBV4-1 and TRBJ1-5, with D tentatively TRBD1 (5 bases). There are 16 residues in the CDR3. The germline V gene has CDR1 MGHRA and CDR2 YSYEKL. Trimming cost V 4 bases and J 6 bases, with 19 bases left between them. The CDR3 region is CASSPYWQGIGQPQHF. The CDR3 DNA sequence: TGCGCCAGCAGCCCATACTGGCAGGGAATAGGTCAGCCCCAGCATTTT.

The genes are TRBV5-1 and TRBJ2-5, with 7 nucleotides matching TRBD1. Germline V gene data show CDR1 as SGHRS and CDR2 as YFSETQ. V gave up 0 bases and J gave up 4 bases; unmatched junction bases: 6. CDR3 length: 15 amino acids. The CDR3 loop is CASSLAATGTETQYF. The DNA of the CDR3 is TGCGCCAGCAGCTTGGCCGCGACAGGGACAGAGACCCAGTACTTC.

The chain has TRBV7-9 and TRBJ1-2; D perhaps matches TRBD1 (5 bases). Germline lookup yields CDR1 SEHNR and CDR2 FQNEAQ (reference sequence). With 7 bases removed from V and 3 bases from J, the gap between germline ends came to 27 bases. This CDR3 is built from 18 residues. The CDR3 DNA follows: TGTGCCAGCAACGAGGGACGGCCAGGGCACAAGTCTGACTATGGCTACACCTTC. Its protein product is CASNEGRPGHKSDYGYTF. Full variable domain (rest looked up from reference TRBV7-9 and TRBJ1-2): DTGVSQNPRHKITKRGQNVTFRCDPISEHNRLYWYRQTLGQGPEFLTYFQNEAQLEKSRLLSDRFSAERPKGSFSTLEIQRTEQGDSAMYLCASNEGRPGHKSDYGYTFGSGTRLTVV.

This clonotype was detected a few times. The rearrangement uses TRBV6-5 and TRBJ1-5, with 8 bases lining up with TRBD1. After removal of 4 bases from V and 5 bases from J, the junction contained 4 bases not matched to a gene. Germline V gene sequence: CDR1 MNHEY, CDR2 SVGAGI. The CDR3 is made up of 14 amino acids. For the CDR3, the DNA is TGTGCCAGCAGTTCGACAGGGGCCCATCAGCCCCAGCATTTT. It codes for CASSSTGAHQPQHF.

This clonotype appeared a single time. The V gene is TRBV5-5, the J gene TRBJ2-5; D gene unclear. The germline V gene has CDR1 SGHKS and CDR2 YYEKEE (reference sequence). The CDR3 has 16 residues. Trimming removed 5 bases at V and 1 base at J, with 18 bases between. Here the CDR3 reads CASSFDGAPIQETQYF. DNA of the CDR3: TGTGCCAGCAGTTTCGACGGAGCTCCTATCCAAGAGACCCAGTACTTC.

V gene TRBV4-2 combines with J gene TRBJ2-3; D unclear. Trimming removed 4 bases from V and 6 bases from J, with 17 bases in between. In germline, CDR1 is LGHNA, CDR2 YNFKEQ. The CDR3 contains 15 residues. The CDR3 is CASSPLRFSLDTQYF. CDR3 sequence (DNA): TGTGCCAGCAGCCCGTTGAGGTTCTCATTGGATACGCAGTATTTT.

This clonotype came up a few times. The rearrangement joins TRBV7-3 to TRBJ1-2; D gene ambiguous. The CDR3 totals 15 residues. V was cut by 5 bases and J by 2 bases, with 15 bases left in between. CDR1 SGHTA and CDR2 FQGTGA come from the germline V gene. The CDR3 reads CASSPGPIGNYGYTF. The DNA for the CDR3 is TGTGCCAGCAGCCCGGGTCCGATCGGGAACTATGGCTACACCTTC. The whole variable domain, filled in from reference TRBV7-3 and TRBJ1-2, reads GAGVSQTPSNKVTEKGKYVELRCDPISGHTALYWYRQSLGQGPEFLIYFQGTGAADDSGLPNDRFFAVRPEGSVSTLKIQRTERGDSAVYLCASSPGPIGNYGYTFGSGTRLTVV.

The table lists this clonotype with a few counts. The V gene is TRBV19, the J gene TRBJ1-2; D ambiguous. Trimming removed 5 bases at V and 4 bases at J, with 17 bases between. The CDR3 is 15 residues long. Germline values: CDR1 LNHDA, CDR2 SQIVND (reference sequence). CDR3 DNA sequence: TGTGCCAGTAGTCTACCAGCGAGGGCGGGCTATGGCTACACCTTC. It encodes CASSLPARAGYGYTF.

This clonotype has just a few counts. The V gene is TRBV20-1, the J gene TRBJ1-1, with D possibly matching TRBD1 (6 bases). CDR3 size: 14 residues. The V end was cut by 2 bases, the J end by 3 bases, with 13 bases between. Looked up from germline, CDR1 is DFQATT and CDR2 is SNEGSKA (reference sequence). The CDR3 region is CSARLPGADTEAFF. CDR3 bases: TGCAGTGCTAGACTCCCAGGGGCGGACACTGAAGCTTTCTTT.

V gene TRBV5-5 combines with J gene TRBJ2-5, with D perhaps being TRBD1 or TRBD2 (5 bases each). CDR1 and CDR2 (germline): SGHKS, YYEKEE (reference sequence). V was clipped by 3 bases and J by 5 bases, with 17 bases between them. This CDR3 has 15 amino acids. Here the CDR3 reads CASSWRGAEGETQYF. CDR3 sequence (DNA): TGTGCCAGCAGCTGGAGAGGGGCCGAGGGGGAGACCCAGTACTTC.

This clonotype was seen only once. CDR3: CASSEIGLDGGELFF. DNA of the CDR3: TGTGCCAGCAGTGAAATTGGACTAGACGGCGGGGAGCTGTTTTTT. This chain uses TRBV2 with TRBJ2-2, with 7 bases matching TRBD2. Per the germline V gene, CDR1 is SNHLY and CDR2 is FYNNEI. This CDR3 has 15 amino acids. V trimming: 2 bases; J trimming: 7 bases; junction bases outside the gene matches: 7.

In its sample, this clonotype was seen a few times. V is TRBV7-6 and J is TRBJ1-3; TRBD1 is a possible D gene (5 bases). The CDR3 totals 15 residues. With 4 bases removed from V and 0 bases from J, the gap between germline ends came to 10 bases. Germline V CDR1 and CDR2: SGHVS, FNYEAQ. The CDR3, as DNA: TGTGCCAGCAGCTCTACAGGATACTCTGGAAACACCATATATTTT. Amino acid sequence: CASSSTGYSGNTIYF. Variable domain in full (rest from reference TRBV7-6 and TRBJ1-3): GAGVSQSPRYKVTKRGQDVALRCDPISGHVSLYWYRQALGQGPEFLTYFNYEAQQDKSGLPNDRFSAERPEGSISTLTIQRTEQRDSAMYRCASSSTGYSGNTIYFGEGSWLTVV.

The V and J genes are TRBV4-2 and TRBJ2-1; TRBD1 matches at 8 bases. From germline, CDR1 is LGHNA and CDR2 YNFKEQ. This CDR3 contains 15 residues. With V trimmed by 0 bases and J by 8 bases, 6 bases remained unmatched. The DNA of the CDR3 is TGTGCCAGCAGCCAAGAGCGGACAGGGATCGATGAGCAGTTCTTC. Protein product: CASSQERTGIDEQFF.

In regard to this clonotype: One junction end disagrees with the germline gene, perhaps due to a read error. The rearrangement uses TRBV20-1 and TRBJ1-2; no definite D call. CDR1 is DFQATT and CDR2 is SNEGSKA in the germline V gene (reference sequence). CDR3 size: 14 residues. CDR3 region: CSDRDRLWNYGYTF. Here the CDR3 DNA reads TGCAGTGATAGAGATCGCCTGTGGAACTATGGCTACACCTTC.